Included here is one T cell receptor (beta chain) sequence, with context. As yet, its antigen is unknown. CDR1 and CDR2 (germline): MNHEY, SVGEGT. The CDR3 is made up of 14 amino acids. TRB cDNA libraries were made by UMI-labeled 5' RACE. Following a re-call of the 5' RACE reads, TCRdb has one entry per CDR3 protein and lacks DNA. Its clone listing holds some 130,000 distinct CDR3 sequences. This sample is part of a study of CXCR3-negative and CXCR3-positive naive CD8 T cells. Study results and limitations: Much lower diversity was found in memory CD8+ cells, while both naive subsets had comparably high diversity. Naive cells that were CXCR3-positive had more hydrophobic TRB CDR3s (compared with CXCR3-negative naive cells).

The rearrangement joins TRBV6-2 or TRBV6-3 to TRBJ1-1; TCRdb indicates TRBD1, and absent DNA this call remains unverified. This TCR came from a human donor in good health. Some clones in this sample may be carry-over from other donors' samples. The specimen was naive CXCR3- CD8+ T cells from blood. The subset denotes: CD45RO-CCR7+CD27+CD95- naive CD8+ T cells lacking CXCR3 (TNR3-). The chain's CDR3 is CASSFPAANTEAFF.